The sequence of this TCR beta chain was determined in a study of cytomegalovirus exposure and HLA in healthy donors. Germline values: CDR1 SGDLS, CDR2 YYNGEE. The ends were cut back, 0 bases at V and 3 bases at J, with 7 bases in the middle. This CDR3 has 14 residues. Study-level results: An Asian-associated ancestry cluster reportedly showed fewer N-insertions than the roughly 670-donor mean in a later analysis. In a later analysis, across HLA loci, associated TCR counts were highest for DRB1, lowest for HLA-C. The majority of CMV-associated TCR beta chains were reported as apparently HLA-restricted in a later analysis.

As for the donors, each was a healthy bone marrow donor. Worth noting for this clone: The antigen is undetermined.

PCR was performed using 60 Vbeta and 13 Jbeta primers. Produced via immunoSEQ multiplex PCR; TCRdb's table is partial and in-frame only. Seen here are around 100,000 clones, over 65% observed once, and the top ten hold roughly 4.2%. The sample taken for sequencing was PBMCs. The sequence derives from a middle-aged woman in good health and CMV-seropositive. The chain has TRBV9 and TRBJ1-5; D call uncertain. The CDR3 spells CASSVGDINQPQHF. In DNA, the CDR3 is TGTGCCAGCAGCGTAGGTGACATCAATCAGCCCCAGCATTTT.